The rows below give T cell receptor beta chains drawn from one sample of a study of lymphopenia after photon versus proton radiotherapy. Assay used: immunoSEQ multiplex PCR; TCRdb lists only in-frame clones, some missing. The sample shows about 65,000 clones, around 87% of them seen only once. This sample comprised peripheral blood, obtained from a patient treated with proton-based radiotherapy. These receptors were obtained from a man older than 75 with esophageal cancer. CDR3s include the opening cysteine and the closing phenylalanine or tryptophan. Fields, in order: D gene, clone size, V gene, J gene, CDR3 DNA, CDR3 protein. A D gene is named only where the DNA matches it firmly. Rows may omit the clone size; those that give it use once, few, many or a size class.

D: NA; size: NA; V: TRBV29-1; J: TRBJ2-1; DNA: TGCAGCGTTGAACCCCAGGGCCACAATGAGCAGTTCTTC; CDR3: CSVEPQGHNEQFF
D: TRBD1; size: NA; V: TRBV19; J: TRBJ2-1; DNA: TGTGCCAGTAGTATAGGGACAGGGGGTTACAATGAGCAGTTCTTC; CDR3: CASSIGTGGYNEQFF
D: NA; size: NA; V: TRBV6-1; J: TRBJ2-7; DNA: TGTGCCAGCAAAGACCACAGGGTAGCACCCGAGCAGTACTTC; CDR3: CASKDHRVAPEQYF
D: NA; size: NA; V: TRBV5-5; J: TRBJ1-1; DNA: TGTGCCAGCAGCTTGTACACTGAAGCTTTCTTT; CDR3: CASSLYTEAFF
D: NA; size: NA; V: TRBV19; J: TRBJ2-1; DNA: TGTGCCAGTAGTATTTTGTCTGAGCAGTTCTTC; CDR3: CASSILSEQFF
D: NA; size: NA; V: TRBV6-6; J: TRBJ1-5; DNA: TGTGCCAGCAGTTATGGGTATTCCGCCAGCAATCAGCCCCAGCATTTT; CDR3: CASSYGYSASNQPQHF
D: TRBD1; size: NA; V: TRBV6-5; J: TRBJ1-2; DNA: TGTGCCAGCAGTCGGGACAGAATTAACTATGGCTACACCTTC; CDR3: CASSRDRINYGYTF
D: TRBD1; size: NA; V: TRBV5-1; J: TRBJ2-2; DNA: TGCGCCAGCAGCCTATTAGGACAGGGCGGCGGGGAGCTGTTTTTT; CDR3: CASSLLGQGGGELFF
D: NA; size: NA; V: TRBV27; J: TRBJ2-7; DNA: TGTGCCAGCAGTTTACCCACAGGACAGCCGGGCGTCTACGAGCAGTACTTC; CDR3: CASSLPTGQPGVYEQYF
D: TRBD2; size: NA; V: TRBV4-2; J: TRBJ2-7; DNA: TGTGCCAGCAGCCAAGCGGGCGGGACTAGCGGAACCTACGAGCAGTACTTC; CDR3: CASSQAGGTSGTYEQYF
D: TRBD2; size: NA; V: TRBV19; J: TRBJ2-1; DNA: TGTGCCAGTAGTATGGGCCGGGGGGATGAGCAGTTCTTC; CDR3: CASSMGRGDEQFF
D: TRBD1; size: NA; V: TRBV4-1; J: TRBJ1-2; DNA: TGCGCCAGCAGCCATCCCCAGGGGGCAAGCAACACCTTC; CDR3: CASSHPQGASNTF
D: TRBD1; size: NA; V: TRBV7-9; J: TRBJ2-7; DNA: TGTGCCAGCAGCTTGGGACAGTACGAGCAGTACTTC; CDR3: CASSLGQYEQYF
D: NA; size: NA; V: TRBV11-3; J: TRBJ2-3; DNA: TGTGCCAGCAGCTTAGGTGGTATGAGCACAGATACGCAGTATTTT; CDR3: CASSLGGMSTDTQYF
D: TRBD2; size: NA; V: TRBV27; J: TRBJ2-1; DNA: TGTGCCAGCAAGACTAGCGGGAGAGACCTCCCCTCCTACAATGAGCAGTTCTTC; CDR3: CASKTSGRDLPSYNEQFF
D: NA; size: NA; V: TRBV4-3; J: TRBJ1-3; DNA: TGCGCCAGCAGCCAAGAAGCCTCTGGAAACACCATATATTTT; CDR3: CASSQEASGNTIYF
D: TRBD2; size: once; V: TRBV19; J: TRBJ2-3; DNA: TGTGCCAGTAGTATGGGTAGCGGGGGGATGTCAGATACGCAGTATTTT; CDR3: CASSMGSGGMSDTQYF
D: TRBD2; size: NA; V: TRBV6-5; J: TRBJ2-7; DNA: TGTGCCACCTTCCCGGGAGGCACTTACGAGCAGTACTTC; CDR3: CATFPGGTYEQYF
D: NA; size: NA; V: TRBV7-2; J: TRBJ1-3; DNA: TGTGCCAGCAGCTCGGGCGAGGGGTCGGTCTCTGGAAACACCATATATTTT; CDR3: CASSSGEGSVSGNTIYF
D: NA; size: NA; V: TRBV4-1; J: TRBJ2-7; DNA: TGCGCCAGCAGCCCCTTACCAGGGAGGGGGTTC; CDR3: CASSPLPGRGF
D: NA; size: few; V: TRBV2; J: TRBJ2-5; DNA: TGTGCCAGCAGCAACAGAGTTTTGGAGACCCAGTACTTC; CDR3: CASSNRVLETQYF
D: TRBD2; size: NA; V: TRBV7-9; J: TRBJ2-3; DNA: TGTGCCAGCAGCTTAGTGAGCGGGGCAGTGGCGGCCACAGATACGCAGTATTTT; CDR3: CASSLVSGAVAATDTQYF
D: NA; size: NA; V: TRBV19; J: TRBJ1-1; DNA: TGTGCCACCGCAGCTGGTCGGGGTACTGAAGCTTTCTTT; CDR3: CATAAGRGTEAFF
D: TRBD1; size: NA; V: TRBV6-5; J: TRBJ2-7; DNA: TGTGCCAGCACCCGTGGGACAGGGGCCCACGAGCAGTACTTC; CDR3: CASTRGTGAHEQYF
D: NA; size: NA; V: TRBV6-5; J: TRBJ1-6; DNA: TGTGCCAGCAGTTCCCGGGGTAATTCACCCCTCCACTTT; CDR3: CASSSRGNSPLHF
D: NA; size: NA; V: TRBV19; J: TRBJ1-1; DNA: TGTGCCAGTAGTATAGGTGGGGGATCCACTGAAGCTTTCTTT; CDR3: CASSIGGGSTEAFF
D: TRBD1; size: NA; V: TRBV7-9; J: TRBJ2-2; DNA: TGTGCCAGCAGCCGCTGGACAGGGACCGGGGAGCTGTTTTTT; CDR3: CASSRWTGTGELFF
D: NA; size: few; V: TRBV29-1; J: TRBJ1-5; DNA: TGCAGCGTTGCATGGACGGCTGCGGGGCCCCAGCATTTT; CDR3: CSVAWTAAGPQHF
D: NA; size: NA; V: TRBV18; J: TRBJ1-1; DNA: TGTGCCAGCTCACGCAATGGGGCGCTGAACACTGAAGCTTTCTTT; CDR3: CASSRNGALNTEAFF
D: NA; size: NA; V: TRBV6-6; J: TRBJ1-2; DNA: TGTGCCAGCAGTTCCCGGGGGGCCTCCTATGGCTACACCTTC; CDR3: CASSSRGASYGYTF
D: NA; size: NA; V: TRBV19; J: TRBJ2-2; DNA: TGTGCCAGTAGTATAAACGCCAACACCGGGGAGCTGTTTTTT; CDR3: CASSINANTGELFF
D: TRBD1; size: few; V: TRBV27; J: TRBJ1-4; DNA: TGTGCCAGCAGGCTATCAGGGGGGTCTGGGGAAAAACTGTTTTTT; CDR3: CASRLSGGSGEKLFF
D: TRBD2; size: NA; V: TRBV10-3; J: TRBJ2-5; DNA: TGTGCCATCAATAGACTAGCGGGGGAGACCCAGTACTTC; CDR3: CAINRLAGETQYF
D: TRBD2; size: NA; V: TRBV29-1; J: TRBJ2-7; DNA: TGCAGCGTTTCAGCGGGACCCACCTACGAGCAGTACTTC; CDR3: CSVSAGPTYEQYF
D: TRBD1; size: NA; V: TRBV11-2; J: TRBJ1-1; DNA: TGTGCCAGCAGCTTCCCAGGGGGGGCTCGAGAAGCTTTCTTT; CDR3: CASSFPGGAREAFF
D: NA; size: NA; V: TRBV19; J: TRBJ2-5; DNA: TGTGCCAGTAGTATAGGGGGGACTCCGGGTCTTGGGGCCCAGTACTTC; CDR3: CASSIGGTPGLGAQYF
D: NA; size: NA; V: TRBV4-2; J: TRBJ1-3; DNA: TGTGCCAGCAGCCAAAGCTCCGGCTTATGGACAGCTTCTGGAAACACCATATATTTT; CDR3: CASSQSSGLWTASGNTIYF
D: NA; size: NA; V: TRBV6-6; J: TRBJ2-5; DNA: TGTGCCAGCAGGGTCTTAGCCCAAGAGACCCAGTACTTC; CDR3: CASRVLAQETQYF
D: TRBD1; size: NA; V: TRBV7-2; J: TRBJ1-2; DNA: TGTGCCAGCAGCTTAGCAGGACAGGGATATCAAGGCTACACCTTC; CDR3: CASSLAGQGYQGYTF
D: NA; size: NA; V: TRBV11-2; J: TRBJ2-1; DNA: TGTGCCAGCAGCTTTCGACCAGGGTCATATGAGCAGTTCTTC; CDR3: CASSFRPGSYEQFF
D: TRBD2; size: NA; V: TRBV30; J: TRBJ2-3; DNA: TGTGCCTGGACTAGCGGGAGAAGTTTAGATACGCAGTATTTT; CDR3: CAWTSGRSLDTQYF
D: NA; size: NA; V: TRBV19; J: TRBJ1-5; DNA: TGTGCCAGTAGTATAGACGACGTTCAGCCCCAGCATTTT; CDR3: CASSIDDVQPQHF
D: NA; size: NA; V: TRBV12-5; J: TRBJ1-4; DNA: TGTGCTAGTGGTTTCCGGGGGAAGGAAAAACTGTTTTTT; CDR3: CASGFRGKEKLFF
D: NA; size: NA; V: TRBV14; J: TRBJ2-3; DNA: TGTGCCAGCAGCCAAGCTGATACGCAGTATTTT; CDR3: CASSQADTQYF
D: TRBD1; size: NA; V: TRBV6-5; J: TRBJ1-6; DNA: TGTGCCAGCAGTTACGCCAGGGGGCTTCTTTCACCCCTCCACTTT; CDR3: CASSYARGLLSPLHF
D: TRBD1; size: once; V: TRBV6-5; J: TRBJ1-4; DNA: TGTGCCAGCAGAGCGACAGGGGGCCTCGAGGAAAAACTGTTTTTT; CDR3: CASRATGGLEEKLFF
D: TRBD2; size: once; V: TRBV7-8; J: TRBJ2-1; DNA: TGTGCCAGCAGCTTCTCTAGCGGGTCCTACAATGAGCAGTTCTTC; CDR3: CASSFSSGSYNEQFF
D: NA; size: NA; V: TRBV6-5; J: TRBJ1-5; DNA: TGTGCCAGCAGGAAGATGGGTCCGAGCAATCAGCCCCAGCATTTT; CDR3: CASRKMGPSNQPQHF
D: TRBD1; size: NA; V: TRBV7-9; J: TRBJ1-5; DNA: TGTGCCAGCAGCGTGGCAGGGGGCTTGTATCAGCCCCAGCATTTT; CDR3: CASSVAGGLYQPQHF
D: TRBD2; size: NA; V: TRBV11-2; J: TRBJ2-1; DNA: TGTGCCAGCAAGTCACTGGGGGGGTTCTCTCACAATGAGCAGTTCTTC; CDR3: CASKSLGGFSHNEQFF
D: NA; size: NA; V: TRBV7-2; J: TRBJ1-2; DNA: TGTGCCAGCAGCTTTCAGCGGCCGGGCGGCTACACCTTC; CDR3: CASSFQRPGGYTF
D: TRBD1; size: few; V: TRBV2; J: TRBJ2-1; DNA: TGTGCCAGCAGGGGTGACAGGGCTTTTTACAATGAGCAGTTCTTC; CDR3: CASRGDRAFYNEQFF
D: NA; size: NA; V: TRBV7-9; J: TRBJ1-1; DNA: TGTGCCAGCAGCTTAGTGGACGAAATGAACACTGAAGCTTTCTTT; CDR3: CASSLVDEMNTEAFF
D: TRBD1; size: NA; V: TRBV7-2; J: TRBJ2-5; DNA: TGTGCCAGCAGCTTACGACAGGGGTATAGGACCCAGTACTTC; CDR3: CASSLRQGYRTQYF
D: NA; size: NA; V: TRBV11-2; J: TRBJ2-7; DNA: TGTGCCAGCAGCTTAGTTCTGAGCTCCTACGAGCAGTACTTC; CDR3: CASSLVLSSYEQYF
D: NA; size: NA; V: TRBV9; J: TRBJ2-2; DNA: TGTGCCAGCAGCGTAGCAGGGGTAGGGACCACCGGGGAGCTGTTTTTT; CDR3: CASSVAGVGTTGELFF
D: NA; size: NA; V: TRBV18; J: TRBJ1-5; DNA: TGTGCCAGCTCAACTGGACACGATAGCAATCAGCCCCAGCATTTT; CDR3: CASSTGHDSNQPQHF